This entry concerns a single TCR beta chain. Its antigen is not yet known. It has no much larger one-base neighbor in the sample; base qualities were not kept. Donors were healthy HIV-negative adults with no recently reported acute infections or vaccinations. Every donor was a Caucasian adult living in Nashville, Tennessee, USA. CD4+ T cells were enriched through magnetic negative selection, after which naive cells were positively selected on CD45RA and the remaining negative fraction served as the memory subset. Blood was obtained by leukapheresis, after which PBMCs were separated by Ficoll-Histopaque density gradient centrifugation and cryopreserved in liquid nitrogen vapor phase. Analytical flow cytometry was used to check the purity and quantity of every magnetically sorted T cell population. From each sorted fraction, genomic DNA was isolated and quantified by UV absorbance on a Nanodrop 2000c.

This record comes from a study of shared clonotypes between healthy human individuals (dated by TCRdb to the early 2020s). Concerning the study at large: A couple of women and three men aged 18 to 49 years were included in the cohort. Per donor, three plates each were used for CD4 naive and CD4 memory, two for CD8 naive, and one for CD8 memory. Blood TCR repertoires of a handful of healthy adults were deeply sequenced to estimate repertoire size and the extent of clonotype sharing between individuals. To increase sequencing depth and limit assay-specific biases, different laboratories used diverse techniques to prepare libraries and sequence TCR repertoires. Between about 0.9 and 9 billion PBMCs per donor were obtained by leukapheresis.

Using the deep immunoSEQ assay, TCR CDR3 regions were amplified from genomic DNA by multiplex PCR. For each cell subset, the extracted genomic DNA was distributed evenly across all wells of several immunoSEQ 96-well plates, and each plate served as one replicate. For sorted subsets, about 210 ng of genomic DNA, equivalent to 25,000 to 30,000 T cell genomes, went into each replicate PCR. Purified libraries were quantified with a Qubit 3.0 fluorometer, sized on a Bioanalyzer 2100, and re-quantified with the KAPA Library Quantification kit. Every immunoSEQ 96-well plate was sequenced on a separate single-read 150-cycle Illumina NextSeq 550 flow cell. In the authors' own workflow: Because the immunoSEQ output held only junctional sequences and lacked quality scores, the filtering could not match the filtering applied to full-length reads. To assign V/J genes and CDR3, sequences were annotated using PyIR, a Python wrapper for IgBLAST v1.9, with IMGT germline references. Reads were removed for weak V/J assignments (E-value above 1e-6), missing CDR3, stop codons, out-of-frame junctions, or ambiguous translated residues. V3J clonotypes were defined by identical inferred V gene, J gene, and CDR3 amino acid sequence. The percentage overlap between two repertoires was calculated by dividing the number of shared unique clonotypes by the size of the smaller repertoire. Richness of each repertoire was evaluated using RTK rarefaction, the Chao1 estimator, and Recon v2.1 estimates of unobserved clonotypes. Generation probabilities were computed with OLGA for all TCRbeta clonotypes obtained by the gDNA method from a handful of donors. TCRdb limited this immuneACCESS table to in-frame rearrangements with V and J called. A share of clones is missing; checked studies link under half to unresolved V genes, and the rest is unexplained. Clonal size and the V and J genes are those of that table, whereas D and trimming came from the DNA. The sample has 2 million to 2.5 million clones on record, under 97% of them singletons. Less than 0.15% of the sample rests with the top ten.

Paper-wide results and their limitations: Larger estimated clonotype richness was generally found for naive subsets than for memory subsets. Pairwise subsampling indicated that sequencing depth was expected to affect the degree of clonotype sharing among donors. Even with the large sequencing depth, rarefaction of the sorted-subset datasets indicated that sequencing was incomplete. Because the study included only a small number of donors, the genetic and exposure-history diversity represented was limited. Sampling was restricted to blood, and TCR repertoires in tissue are likely to differ from TCR repertoires in blood. Compared with non-shared clonotypes, the clonotypes found in all four sorted-subset donors had higher generation probabilities. Across a handful of donors, around 5% of naive CD4, around 3.3% of naive CD8, roughly 2.3% of memory CD4, and approximately 0.4% of memory CD8 clonotypes were shared.

CDR1 and CDR2 are drawn from the germline V gene (reference sequence): MNHNY, SVGAGI. Including cysteine and phenylalanine, the CDR3 has 14 amino acids. Here the CDR3 DNA is all that survives: 42 bases in frame from base 1. Cut back by 0 bases and 10 bases, the V and J ends lie 15 bases apart. The specimen was naive CD4+ T cells sorted from blood. In light of the paper, this sample's cell subset or site label describes: CD45RA+ positively selected. The chain was built from TRBV6-6 and TRBJ1-1, with no D gene named confidently. This receptor was obtained from a man younger than 35 in good health. The sequenced DNA: TGTGCCAGCAGTTACTCGATCTACGTGGCTGGAGCTTTCTTT. Translated, this gives CASSYSIYVAGAFF.